This T cell receptor (beta chain) stems from a study of CD8+ T cells in alopecia areata. Study in general: Dosing with tofacitinib proceeded for 6 to 18 months, followed by 6 months off drug. Study conclusions and caveats: Clonality was higher in lesional than normal scalp, especially in alopecia totalis/universalis.

Concerning this clone itself: Its antigen is unidentified.

The authors extracted RNA and reverse transcribed it into cDNA as the sequencing template. TCRdb keeps only in-frame clones here, not all; method: immunoSEQ multiplex PCR. The sample consists of some 170,000 clones, 65% to 75% of them appearing once. CDR3 length equals 15 residues. The V end lost 1 base, the J end lost 0 bases, and 10 bases lay between the germline ends. Germline values: CDR1 LGHNA, CDR2 YNFKEQ. From alopecia areata patients, lesional scalp punch biopsies and peripheral blood were collected. The clonotype comes from a human donor with alopecia areata. The sequenced sample was CD8+ T cells sorted from blood, obtained at week 0. The rearrangement joins TRBV4-2 to TRBJ2-7; tentatively, D is TRBD1 (6 bases). CDR3 amino acids: CASSQVTGSSYEQYF. CDR3 in DNA: TGTGCCAGCAGCCAAGTAACAGGGTCCTCCTACGAGCAGTACTTC.